This entry concerns a single TCR beta chain. The antigen is not known. V lost 8 bases, J lost 11 bases, and 16 bases lay in between. Per the germline V gene, CDR1 is WNHNN and CDR2 is SYGVQD (reference sequence). The CDR3 covers 12 residues. They built TCR cDNA with 5'RACE template switching, a step that put in a universal primer site and UMIs. Each CDR3 protein is one row after TCRdb ran MiXCR on the 5' RACE reads. The data hold 300,000 or so distinct CDR3 sequences, with approximately 12% observed a single time. The data originate from a study of T cells after yellow fever vaccination. Overall study findings and caveats: There was a possibility that FACS-sorted repertoires contained abundant clonotypes contaminating from the bulk population.

The clonotype originates from a young man who received the YFV17D yellow fever vaccine. This sample comprised CD4+ T cells sorted from PBMCs, obtained 45 days after the yellow fever booster vaccination. This sequence joins TRBV10-1 and TRBJ1-5, with D unclear. CDR3 region: CASAPRERAQHF. As DNA, the CDR3 is TGCGCCAGCGCTCCCCGGGAGAGAGCCCAGCATTTT.